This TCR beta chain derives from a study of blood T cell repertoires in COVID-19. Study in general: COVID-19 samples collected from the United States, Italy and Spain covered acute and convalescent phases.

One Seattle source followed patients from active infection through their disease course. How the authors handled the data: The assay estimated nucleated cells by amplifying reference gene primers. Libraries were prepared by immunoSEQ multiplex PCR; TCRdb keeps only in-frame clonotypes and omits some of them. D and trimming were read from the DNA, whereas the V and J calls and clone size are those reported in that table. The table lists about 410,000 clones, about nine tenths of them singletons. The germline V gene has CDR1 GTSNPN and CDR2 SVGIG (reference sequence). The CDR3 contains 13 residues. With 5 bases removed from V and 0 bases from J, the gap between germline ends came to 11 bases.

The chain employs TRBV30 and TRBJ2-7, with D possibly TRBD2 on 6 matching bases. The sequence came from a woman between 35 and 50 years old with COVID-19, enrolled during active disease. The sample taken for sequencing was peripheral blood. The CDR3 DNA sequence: TGTGCCTGGGATAGCGGTAGCTCCTACGAGCAGTACTTC. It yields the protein CAWDSGSSYEQYF.